Listed here are 13 T cell receptor beta chains from one sample, sequenced in a study of CD4 T cells in lung cancer. The lung tissue was taken at least 3 cm from the tumor in the same resection. TCRdb keeps only in-frame clones here, not all; method: immunoSEQ multiplex PCR. This table holds more than 9,000 clones, over 60% found once. Sequencing input: normal lung tissue taken away from the tumor. The receptors were gathered from a man aged 60 to 75 with non-small cell lung cancer.

By its share, this clone is medium-sized. The gene calls are TRBV30 and TRBJ1-2, with D maybe TRBD1 (5 bases). CDR1 is GTSNPN and CDR2 is SVGIG in the germline V gene (reference sequence). Trimming pared 0 bases from V and 2 bases from J, leaving 16 bases between. The CDR3 extends over 16 amino acids. The CDR3 reads CAWSVPWRDSNYGYTF. The CDR3 DNA sequence: TGTGCCTGGAGTGTTCCTTGGAGGGACTCCAACTATGGCTACACCTTC.

The V and J genes are TRBV29-1 and TRBJ2-5, with D perhaps TRBD1 (6 bases). Deletions cut 0 bases from V and 5 bases from J, with 16 bases between. The CDR3 is 15 residues long. Per the germline V gene, CDR1 is SQVTM and CDR2 is ANQGSEA. This CDR3 is CSVEDPGDGRETQYF. The DNA for the CDR3 is TGCAGCGTTGAAGATCCAGGGGATGGTCGGGAGACCCAGTACTTC.

This clone was detected only a few times. CDR3 DNA sequence: TGTGCCAGCCAATGGGGGGACAGGTGGAACACTGAAGCTTTCTTT. Translation: CASQWGDRWNTEAFF. The chain joins TRBV28 to TRBJ1-1, with 8 bases aligning to TRBD1. The CDR3 runs 15 residues. Unmatched junction bases numbered 9, after V lost 8 bases and J lost 1 base. Looked up from germline, CDR1 is MDHEN and CDR2 is SYDVKM.

This chain connects TRBV4-1 to TRBJ1-5; D gene unclear. V shed 1 base and J shed 3 bases, with 13 bases lying between them. The V gene's germline CDR1 is MGHRA and CDR2 YSYEKL. The CDR3 has 16 amino acids. CDR3: CASSQGPGATNQPQHF. The CDR3 bases are TGCGCCAGCAGCCAAGGACCAGGCGCCACCAATCAGCCCCAGCATTTT.

This clone was seen a few times. The gene calls are TRBV9 and TRBJ1-4; 9 bases match TRBD1. This CDR3 spans 14 amino acids. The trim removed 3 bases at V and 7 bases at J, leaving 4 bases unmatched. Germline CDR1 is SGDLS and CDR2 is YYNGEE. This CDR3 reads CASSEQGAREKLFF. DNA of the CDR3: TGTGCCAGCAGCGAACAGGGGGCGCGTGAAAAACTGTTTTTT.

A few counts support this clone. The CDR3 DNA is TGTGCCAGCAGCTTACCGGGAAGATTCGATCAGCCCCAGCATTTT. It is translated as CASSLPGRFDQPQHF. The chain combines TRBV11-2 with TRBJ1-5; no clear D. Germline loops: CDR1 SGHAT, CDR2 FQNNGV. The CDR3 runs to 15 residues. With 2 bases removed from V and 5 bases from J, the gap between germline ends came to 13 bases.

The chain employs TRBV6-5 and TRBJ1-1, with D possibly TRBD1 on 5 matching bases. Germline-derived CDR1 and CDR2 are MNHEY and SVGAGI. The CDR3 runs 14 residues. V lost 5 bases and J 0 bases, leaving 10 bases between the germline ends. This CDR3 is CASSRRTMNTEAFF. The CDR3 region has the DNA TGTGCCAGCAGTCGACGGACAATGAACACTGAAGCTTTCTTT.

V gene TRBV27 combines with J gene TRBJ1-1; 8 nucleotides line up with TRBD1. J gave up 3 bases and V 3 bases, and 6 bases lay outside the gene matches. Germline-derived CDR1 and CDR2 are MNHEY and SMNVEV (reference sequence). CDR3 length: 15 residues. The DNA of the CDR3 is TGTGCCAGCAGTTTGGACAGGGAGGGGGACACTGAAGCTTTCTTT. Translated: CASSLDREGDTEAFF.

This clone is a singleton in its sample. Other DNA variants within this sample encode the same CDR3. The chain carries TRBV29-1 and TRBJ1-1; 10 nucleotides line up with TRBD1. CDR3 size: 12 residues. With 6 bases clipped from V and 4 bases from J, the junction kept 2 bases outside the gene matches. Germline V lookup: CDR1 SQVTM, CDR2 ANQGSEA. This CDR3 reads CSVRTGGTEAFF. The CDR3 DNA sequence: TGCAGCGTAAGGACAGGGGGCACTGAAGCTTTCTTT.

Notes on this clone: The sample has other DNA sequences that encode this CDR3 too. The CDR3 DNA follows: TGTGCCAGCAGCCCCCGGACTAGCGGGACTTACAATGAGCAGTTCTTC. This gives the protein CASSPRTSGTYNEQFF. V usage is TRBV9 and J usage is TRBJ2-1, with 12 bases identical to TRBD2. With 4 bases clipped from V and 4 bases from J, the junction kept 6 bases outside the gene matches. The CDR3 length is 16 residues. The germline V gene has CDR1 SGDLS and CDR2 YYNGEE.

The chain links TRBV6-5 to TRBJ2-7; 8 bases match TRBD1. With V trimmed by 6 bases and J by 0 bases, 4 bases remained unmatched. The CDR3 consists of 14 residues. Germline V gives CDR1 MNHEY, CDR2 SVGAGI. The CDR3 region is CASRNRGSSYEQYV. CDR3 nucleotides: TGTGCCAGCAGAAACAGGGGGAGCTCCTACGAGCAGTACGTC.

The chain has TRBV6-1 and TRBJ2-7; 8 positions agree with TRBD2. In germline, CDR1 is MNHNS, CDR2 SASEGT. The CDR3 covers 14 residues. The J segment lost 2 bases and the V segment lost 5 bases, leaving 5 bases of the junction unmatched. The CDR3 sequence: CASSPGTRAYEQYV. CDR3 sequence (DNA): TGTGCCAGCAGTCCAGGGACTAGGGCCTACGAGCAGTACGTC.

The chain carries TRBV6-4 and TRBJ2-6, with 10 bases aligning to TRBD1. V was pared by 4 bases and J by 0 bases, with 0 bases of the junction left unmatched. This CDR3 is built from 16 residues. CDR1 is MRHNA and CDR2 is SNTAGT in the germline V gene. This CDR3 is CASSGTGGSGANVLTF. CDR3 DNA: TGTGCCAGCAGTGGGACAGGGGGCTCTGGGGCCAACGTCCTGACTTTC.